This T cell receptor (beta chain) came from a study of vaccination and CD4 T cells after COVID-19. About the research overall: Controls had a CEFX pool, an HIV-1 Nef pool, or no peptide added.

The treatment: approximately nine-day PBMC culture with coronavirus spike peptide pools or control peptides (ViraFEST assay). Pre-COVID-19 pandemic sampling (2011-2018) yielded the unexposed donor's CD4+ T cells. For ViraFEST, peptide pools expanded antigen-specific T cells, after which the TCRs were sequenced. Around 2.1 million PBMCs went into each well for culture with roughly 10 IU/ml IL-2 and around 10 ug/ml peptide pools. Regarding the study as a whole: Data came from relatively few convalescent patients and lacked early post-infection timepoints.

Sequencing of the DNA from cultured CD4+ T cells was carried out with the Oncomine TCR Beta short-read assay. TCRdb used MiXCR to reprocess the PCR reads, holding one entry per CDR3 protein. Of roughly 7,000 distinct CDR3 sequences in the sample, roughly three fifths were seen once. The CDR3 length is 15 residues. The V and J ends lost 6 bases and 2 bases respectively, with 13 bases between them. The germline CDR1 and CDR2 sequences are SNHLY and FYNNEI. As concerns this clonotype: Its antigen is unknown.

The specimen was CD4+ T cells from blood, cultured in vitro. The chain recombines TRBV2 with TRBJ2-2, with a possible D match to TRBD2 (5 bases). The clonotype originates from a human donor in good health. Here the CDR3 reads CASSPEGSNTGELFF. Here the CDR3 DNA reads TGTGCCAGCAGCCCCGAAGGGAGTAACACCGGGGAGCTGTTTTTT.